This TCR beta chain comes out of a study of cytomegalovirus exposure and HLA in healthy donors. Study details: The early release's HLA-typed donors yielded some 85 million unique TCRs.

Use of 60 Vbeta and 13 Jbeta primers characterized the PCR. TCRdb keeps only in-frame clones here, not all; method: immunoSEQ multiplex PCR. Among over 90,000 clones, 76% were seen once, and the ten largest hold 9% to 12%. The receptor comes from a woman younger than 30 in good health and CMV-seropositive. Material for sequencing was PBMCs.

CDR3 in amino acids: CASSPYIGSAYEQYF. The CDR3 nucleotides are TGTGCCAGCAGCCCATATATAGGGAGTGCCTACGAGCAGTACTTC. The V and J genes are TRBV7-2 and TRBJ2-7; a weak D match, TRBD2 (5 bases). The germline CDR1 and CDR2 sequences are SGHTA and FQGNSA. This CDR3 has 15 residues. The V and J ends lost 5 bases and 2 bases respectively, with 16 bases between them. The full variable domain, completed using reference TRBV7-2 and TRBJ2-7, is GAGVSQSPSNKVTEKGKDVELRCDPISGHTALYWYRQSLGQGLEFLIYFQGNSAPDKSGLPSDRFSAERTGGSVSTLTIQRTQQEDSAVYLCASSPYIGSAYEQYFGPGTRLTVT.